The clone carrying this T cell receptor (beta chain) was observed at least ten times. What it binds is not known. This entry belongs to a study of T cell repertoires in cytomegalovirus infection. Trimming pared 5 bases from V and 0 bases from J, leaving 11 bases between. Germline loops: CDR1 SEHNR, CDR2 FQNEAQ (reference sequence). The CDR3 loop spans 14 amino acids. TCRdb redid the calling of the reads with MiXCR, one entry per CDR3 protein. The sample consists of more than 45,000 distinct CDR3 sequences, 25% to 40% of them appearing once. The TCR was taken from a human donor in good health (CMV status not recorded). Some clones in this sample may be carry-over from other donors' samples. The chain is built from TRBV7-9 and TRBJ2-7; no clear D gene. The sample was PBMCs, sequenced either directly or after in vitro stimulation (not recorded which). The CDR3 sequence: CASSPRKSSYEQYF. CDR3 coding DNA: TGTGCCAGCAGCCCGCGGAAGAGCTCCTACGAGCAGTACTTC. Full variable domain (rest looked up from reference TRBV7-9 and TRBJ2-7): DTGVSQNPRHKITKRGQNVTFRCDPISEHNRLYWYRQTLGQGPEFLTYFQNEAQLEKSRLLSDRFSAERPKGSFSTLEIQRTEQGDSAMYLCASSPRKSSYEQYFGPGTRLTVT.